Shown below are 2 T cell receptor beta chains from a single sample sequenced in a study of monozygotic twins with cystic fibrosis. Libraries were prepared by immunoSEQ multiplex PCR; TCRdb keeps only in-frame clonotypes and omits some of them. The sample lists some 30,000 clones; about 92% were seen once. Sequenced material: blood. The receptor set was obtained from a girl aged 2-15 years with cystic fibrosis.

The rearrangement joins TRBV27 to TRBJ2-1, with D unresolved. V lost 0 bases and J lost 10, with 13 bases in between. The CDR3 has 14 residues. Germline V gene lookup returns CDR1 MNHEY and CDR2 SMNVEV (reference sequence). The CDR3 reads CASSLSLHPMEQFF. Here the CDR3 DNA reads TGTGCCAGCAGTTTATCCTTACATCCGATGGAGCAGTTCTTC.

The chain uses TRBV30 and TRBJ2-1, with 15 nucleotides matching TRBD2. V shed 7 bases and J 10 bases; nucleotides not matched to a gene: 8. The CDR3 runs to 14 residues. The germline gives CDR1 GTSNPN, CDR2 SVGIG (reference sequence). DNA of the CDR3: TGTGCCTCCGGAGGACTAGCGGGAGGGCCCGAGCAGTTCTTC. Translating gives CASGGLAGGPEQFF.